Described below is a single TCR beta chain sequence and its context. Its cognate antigen is unknown. The sample comes from a study of cytomegalovirus exposure and HLA in healthy donors. Study-wide background: Prior work identified more than 90 million unique TCR beta sequences in some 200 million T cells. General observations from the study: Later on, an analysis tied 18,000 or so TCR beta sequences to HLA alleles at 0.05 false discovery rate. A few CMV-associated chains proved CMV antigen-specific in vitro. Several top significant clusters appeared, in a later analysis, to be linked to common viral pathogens.

The germline CDR1 and CDR2 sequences are SQVTM and ANQGSEA. V was pared by 6 bases and J by 4 bases, with 5 bases of the junction left unmatched. This CDR3 has 13 amino acids. The study ran its PCR with 60 Vbeta and 13 Jbeta primers. Here immunoSEQ multiplex PCR was the method, and the copy in TCRdb shows in-frame clones only, minus some. The table lists about 78,000 clones. The chain uses TRBV29-1 and TRBJ1-2; the match to TRBD1 covers 10 bases. The sequence was collected from a female donor in good health and CMV-seropositive. Source material: PBMCs. In nucleotides, the CDR3 is TGCAGCGTAGGACAGGGGGGCTCCTATGGCTACACCTTC. It translates to CSVGQGGSYGYTF. Supplemented by reference TRBV29-1 and TRBJ1-2, the full variable domain reads SAVISQKPSRDICQRGTSLTIQCQVDSQVTMMFWYRQQPGQSLTLIATANQGSEATYESGFVIDKFPISRPNLTFSTLTVSNMSPEDSSIYLCSVGQGGSYGYTFGSGTRLTVV.